This passage covers 22 T cell receptor beta chains from one sample sequenced in a study of immune evolution from preneoplasia to lung adenocarcinoma. TCRdb keeps only in-frame clones here, not all; method: immunoSEQ multiplex PCR. The table shows approximately 7,300 clones, with roughly 74% occurring only once. Material for sequencing was FFPE atypical adenomatous hyperplasia tissue from the lung. Sample subset: atypical adenomatous hyperplasia (AAH), lung preneoplasia. The source is a donor of 70 years or more with lung adenocarcinoma. Some clones in this sample may be carry-over from other donors' samples.

This clone has just a few counts. The J gene is TRBJ1-5, the V gene TRBV5-8; D unresolved. The CDR3 is 14 residues long. CDR1 SGHTS and CDR2 YDEGEE come from the germline V gene. V dropped 1 base and J dropped 4 bases, with 9 bases sitting between them. The CDR3 spells CASSLSSLNQPQHF. The CDR3 coding sequence is TGTGCCAGCAGCTTGAGCAGCCTAAATCAGCCCCAGCATTTT.

A few counts support this clone. The chain joins TRBV30 to TRBJ1-1; D perhaps matches TRBD1 (5 bases). Germline V gives CDR1 GTSNPN, CDR2 SVGIG (reference sequence). There are 13 residues in the CDR3. Trimming removed 7 bases at V and 1 base at J, with 13 bases between. CDR3 DNA: TGTGCCTTAGATACAGGCCCGAACACTGAAGCTTTCTTT. Protein product: CALDTGPNTEAFF.

The rearrangement joins TRBV30 to TRBJ2-5; no reliable D call. From germline, CDR1 is GTSNPN and CDR2 SVGIG (reference sequence). This CDR3 region has 14 residues. Deletions cut 5 bases from V and 4 bases from J, with 17 bases between. This chain's CDR3 is CAWSTGGPSETQYF. The CDR3 coding sequence is TGTGCCTGGTCCACGGGCGGCCCATCAGAGACCCAGTACTTC.

The chain uses TRBV5-5 and TRBJ1-5, with D perhaps TRBD1 (6 bases). Germline CDR1 and CDR2: SGHKS and YYEKEE (reference sequence). The CDR3 contains 15 residues. V lost 0 bases, J lost 7 bases, and 14 bases lay in between. CDR3 protein: CASSLVVGADQPQHF. Here the CDR3 DNA reads TGTGCCAGCAGCTTGGTTGTGGGGGCAGACCAGCCCCAGCATTTT.

V is TRBV10-3 and J is TRBJ1-5, with D possibly TRBD1 on 5 matching bases. Between the trimmed V and J ends, which lost 5 bases and 4 bases, there was a span of 9 bases. Germline V gene data show CDR1 as ENHRY and CDR2 as SYGVKD. The CDR3 runs 13 residues. The CDR3 region is CAISPRENQPQHF. DNA for the CDR3: TGTGCCATCAGTCCCAGGGAGAATCAGCCCCAGCATTTT.

This chain connects TRBV6-4 to TRBJ2-1; 14 nucleotides match TRBD2. CDR1 is MRHNA and CDR2 is SNTAGT in the germline V gene. The CDR3 is 16 amino acids. V was clipped by 1 base and J by 8 bases; unmatched bases: 4. This CDR3 reads CASSDWGTSGSHEQFF. The DNA of the CDR3 is TGTGCCAGCAGTGACTGGGGGACTAGCGGGAGTCATGAGCAGTTCTTC.

The chain links TRBV15 to TRBJ1-1, with D maybe TRBD1 (5 bases). The CDR3 has 14 amino acids. In germline, CDR1 is LNHNV, CDR2 YYDKDF (reference sequence). V shed 5 bases and J shed 1 base, with 11 bases lying between them. The CDR3 loop reads CATSESQGNTEAFF. The CDR3 bases are TGTGCCACCAGCGAAAGTCAGGGGAACACTGAAGCTTTCTTT.

In this sample, this clone turned up a few times. The chain uses TRBV6-5 and TRBJ1-5; D is unclear. Trimming shortened V by 4 bases and J by 0 bases, and 10 bases separated the two germline ends. Germline loops: CDR1 MNHEY, CDR2 SVGAGI. This CDR3 is built from 15 residues. This CDR3 reads CASSLQPYSNQPQHF. CDR3 nucleotide sequence: TGTGCCAGCAGTTTACAGCCCTATAGCAATCAGCCCCAGCATTTT.

There are a few counts of this clone. This CDR3 is also generated by other DNA sequences in the sample. This chain connects TRBV27 to TRBJ2-3; TRBD2 agrees at 12 bases. V trimming: 4 bases; J trimming: 1 base; junction bases outside the gene matches: 3. Germline V CDR1 and CDR2: MNHEY, SMNVEV (reference sequence). This CDR3 contains 16 residues. CDR3 bases: TGTGCCAGCAGTTCTCGACTAGCGGGGGGCACAGATACGCAGTATTTT. Translating gives CASSSRLAGGTDTQYF.

The chain joins TRBV28 to TRBJ2-1; TRBD1 matches 9 bases. With V trimmed by 6 bases and J by 7 bases, 13 bases remained unmatched. Germline CDR1 is MDHEN and CDR2 is SYDVKM. The CDR3 consists of 16 residues. The CDR3 sequence: CASSPFGTGRINEQFF. CDR3 nucleotide sequence: TGTGCCAGCAGCCCCTTTGGGACAGGGCGGATTAATGAGCAGTTCTTC.

V usage is TRBV30 and J usage is TRBJ1-2; D is ambiguous. Trimming cost V 0 bases and J 6 bases, with 8 bases left between them. The germline V gene encodes CDR1 GTSNPN and CDR2 SVGIG (reference sequence). The CDR3 sequence is 12 residues long. CDR3 coding DNA: TGTGCCTGGAGTGTATATCAGGATGGCTACACCTTC. This translates into CAWSVYQDGYTF.

Here the CDR3 reads CASSSRQGQPQHF. CDR3 DNA: TGTGCCAGCAGCTCGAGACAGGGACAGCCCCAGCATTTT. The V and J genes are TRBV7-8 and TRBJ1-5; 7 bases map to TRBD1. J gave up 7 bases and V 4 bases, and 4 bases lay outside the gene matches. CDR1 and CDR2 from the germline V gene are SGHVS and FQNEAQ. The CDR3 is 13 amino acids.

The chain is built from TRBV7-3 and TRBJ2-1, with D possibly being TRBD1 (5 bases). Deletions cut 5 bases from V and 2 bases from J, with 13 bases between. The CDR3 has 15 residues. Germline V gene data show CDR1 as SGHTA and CDR2 as FQGTGA. CDR3 bases: TGTGCCAGCAGCCTGAACCGACAGACCTACAATGAGCAGTTCTTC. This gives the protein CASSLNRQTYNEQFF.

J is TRBJ1-5 and V is TRBV6-5; perhaps TRBD1 as D (6 bases). V lost 6 bases, J lost 4 bases, and 10 bases lay in between. This CDR3 contains 13 residues. Looked up from germline, CDR1 is MNHEY and CDR2 is SVGAGI. The CDR3 here is CASRLQGNQPQHF. The CDR3 bases are TGTGCCAGCAGACTACAGGGTAATCAGCCCCAGCATTTT.

The chain joins TRBV9 to TRBJ2-1; no definite D call. Germline lookup yields CDR1 SGDLS and CDR2 YYNGEE. This CDR3 is built from 12 residues. V was cut by 4 bases and J by 8 bases, with 10 bases left in between. DNA of the CDR3: TGTGCCAGCAGCTCCCGAGTGCATGAGCAGTTCTTC. Translated: CASSSRVHEQFF.

The V and J genes are TRBV10-3 and TRBJ1-4; the D is unclear. From germline, CDR1 is ENHRY and CDR2 SYGVKD. The germline V and J ends were trimmed by 10 bases and 4 bases, with 13 bases remaining between them. This CDR3 is 13 amino acids long. The CDR3 DNA reads TGTGCCACCGGAGGGCCTGATAATGAAAAACTGTTTTTT. It codes for CATGGPDNEKLFF.

This clone is a singleton in its sample. The chain carries TRBV21-1 and TRBJ2-1; TRBD1, the table's D call, was not compared with the DNA. TRBV21-1 is noted as a pseudogene. This CDR3 comprises 17 residues. CDR3 nucleotide sequence: TGTGCCAGCAGCAAAGGGGGCGAAGGACACCGAGGCGATGAGCAGTTCTTC. Its translation is CASSKGGEGHRGDEQFF.

The rearrangement uses TRBV10-3 and TRBJ1-1; D call uncertain. The CDR3 runs to 13 residues. Germline V gene data show CDR1 as ENHRY and CDR2 as SYGVKD. V was shortened by 0 bases and J by 10 bases, with 12 bases between the two germline ends. CDR3 sequence reads: CAISESNPAIAFF. Here the CDR3 DNA reads TGTGCCATCAGTGAGTCGAACCCCGCAATAGCTTTCTTT.

The rearrangement uses TRBV7-2 and TRBJ1-3; 7 nucleotides agree with TRBD1. The CDR3 is 15 residues long. J gave up 1 base and V 5 bases, and 5 bases lay outside the gene matches. Germline V gene lookup returns CDR1 SGHTA and CDR2 FQGNSA. The CDR3 DNA is TGTGCCAGCAGCCGAATGACAGGGTCTGGAAACACCATATATTTT. It specifies CASSRMTGSGNTIYF.

The V gene is TRBV9, the J gene TRBJ1-1; D is unclear. The CDR3 spans 13 residues. V lost 1 base and J lost 1, with 5 bases in between. Germline CDR1 reads SGDLS; CDR2 reads YYNGEE. CDR3 DNA: TGTGCCAGCAGCGTATGGGAGAACACTGAAGCTTTCTTT. Its translation: CASSVWENTEAFF.

The chain couples TRBV28 to TRBJ2-5; D is uncertain. The CDR3 is 13 amino acids. V lost 5 bases and J 1 base, leaving 8 bases between the germline ends. Germline assignment: CDR1 MDHEN and CDR2 SYDVKM. The CDR3 is CASSTPGQETQYF. DNA of the CDR3: TGTGCCAGCAGTACCCCGGGCCAAGAGACCCAGTACTTC.

This clone is a singleton in its sample. This sequence joins TRBV5-1 and TRBJ1-1; D remains unclear. The V gene's germline CDR1 is SGHRS and CDR2 YFSETQ. This CDR3 is built from 16 residues. Trimming removed 3 bases from V and 4 bases from J, with 19 bases in between. The DNA for the CDR3 is TGCGCCAGCAGCTGGGTGGGCGACACTTGGGGCACTGAAGCTTTCTTT. It encodes CASSWVGDTWGTEAFF.